The rows below give T cell receptor beta chains drawn from one sample of a study of cytomegalovirus exposure and HLA in healthy donors. Clones were read by immunoSEQ multiplex PCR, and TCRdb kept only the in-frame ones, dropping some. The data contain almost 95,000 clones, 69% of them singletons. What was sequenced was PBMCs. All receptors derive from a man aged 50 to 60 in good health and CMV-seronegative. Each CDR3 is given with its conserved first and last residue. D genes are given only for firm matches. A clone size is listed for some rows: how often the clone was seen (once, few, many), or a class if it is expanded.

TRBV18	TRBD1	TRBJ2-5	-	CASSHGQEQETQYF	TGTGCCAGCTCGCACGGACAGGAGCAAGAGACCCAGTACTTC
TRBV7-9	-	TRBJ2-7	-	CASRRGYEQYF	TGTGCCAGCCGCCGGGGCTACGAGCAGTACTTC
TRBV13	-	TRBJ1-1	-	CASILSMGVNTEAFF	TGTGCCAGCATCCTGTCCATGGGAGTGAACACTGAAGCTTTCTTT
TRBV5-1	TRBD2	TRBJ2-5	-	CASSLGAGGRETQYF	TGCGCCAGCAGCTTGGGCGCGGGGGGCCGGGAGACCCAGTACTTC
TRBV2	-	TRBJ2-3	-	CASRADTDTQYF	TGTGCCAGCAGAGCGGACACAGATACGCAGTATTTT
TRBV9	TRBD2	TRBJ2-1	few	CASSARLASYNEQFF	TGTGCCAGCAGCGCCCGACTAGCATCCTACAATGAGCAGTTCTTC
TRBV7-3	TRBD1	TRBJ2-5	-	CASSSGQGGRETQYF	TGTGCCAGCAGCTCCGGACAGGGAGGACGAGAGACCCAGTACTTC
TRBV7-2	TRBD1	TRBJ1-5	few	CASSLATGSNQPQHF	TGTGCCAGCAGCTTAGCGACAGGGAGCAATCAGCCCCAGCATTTT
TRBV25-1	TRBD1	TRBJ1-6	-	CASSWTGDHNSPLHF	TGTGCCAGCAGTTGGACAGGGGATCATAATTCACCCCTCCACTTT
TRBV10-3	TRBD2	TRBJ2-2	-	CAISESSGKGTGELFF	TGTGCCATCAGTGAGTCGAGCGGGAAGGGCACCGGGGAGCTGTTTTTT
TRBV5-1	TRBD1	TRBJ2-1	few	CASSLGGGQGKYNEQFF	TGCGCCAGCAGCTTGGGCGGCGGACAGGGGAAGTACAATGAGCAGTTCTTC
TRBV28	TRBD1	TRBJ2-3	-	CGIRGQQGAGTDTQYF	TGTGGGATTAGGGGCCAGCAGGGGGCTGGCACAGATACGCAGTATTTT
TRBV6-1	TRBD1	TRBJ1-1	few	CASIVDREGIEAFF	TGTGCCAGCATCGTTGACAGGGAAGGTATTGAAGCTTTCTTT
TRBV10-3	-	TRBJ1-1	-	CAIAQDTEAFF	TGTGCCATCGCACAGGACACTGAAGCTTTCTTT
TRBV4-3	-	TRBJ2-2	-	CASSQDPAPSANTGELFF	TGCGCCAGCAGCCAAGATCCCGCCCCCAGCGCGAACACCGGGGAGCTGTTTTTT
TRBV7-9	TRBD1	TRBJ2-7	-	CASSPGPGQRWGEQYF	TGTGCCAGCAGCCCTGGCCCGGGACAGCGCTGGGGCGAGCAGTACTTC
TRBV4-2	TRBD1	TRBJ1-4	-	CASRPRQGGTATNEKLFF	TGTGCCAGCAGACCCCGACAGGGAGGTACTGCAACTAATGAAAAACTGTTTTTT
TRBV5-4	-	TRBJ1-2	-	CASSSGGILGYTF	TGTGCCAGCAGCTCGGGAGGGATTCTTGGCTACACCTTC
TRBV2	TRBD2	TRBJ2-1	-	CASKRTSLSGSGNEQFF	TGTGCCAGCAAACGGACTTCCCTAAGCGGGAGTGGGAATGAGCAGTTCTTC
TRBV13	TRBD1	TRBJ1-2	-	CASSSLTGGANYGYTF	TGTGCCAGCAGCTCACTAACAGGGGGCGCTAACTATGGCTACACCTTC
TRBV7-8	TRBD2	TRBJ2-1	-	CASSLEGLAGNEQFF	TGTGCCAGCAGCTTAGAAGGACTAGCGGGCAATGAGCAGTTCTTC
TRBV7-3	-	TRBJ1-1	-	CASSLTPGEAFF	TGTGCCAGCAGCTTAACCCCGGGTGAAGCTTTCTTT
TRBV6-5	-	TRBJ1-1	-	CASSLNHGQNTEAFF	TGTGCCAGCAGCCTAAACCATGGACAGAACACTGAAGCTTTCTTT
TRBV28	TRBD1	TRBJ1-2	-	CASSLAGTGRTYGYTF	TGTGCCAGCAGTTTGGCCGGGACAGGGAGGACCTATGGCTACACCTTC
TRBV7-6	TRBD2	TRBJ2-1	-	CASSGLAGSSYNEQFF	TGTGCCAGCAGCGGACTAGCGGGTAGCTCCTACAATGAGCAGTTCTTC
TRBV27	TRBD1	TRBJ1-1	-	CASRPYRGGNTEAFF	TGTGCCAGCAGACCCTACAGGGGGGGGAACACTGAAGCTTTCTTT
TRBV10-1	-	TRBJ1-5	-	CASYSGGSNQPQHF	TGCGCCAGTTATTCCGGGGGTAGCAATCAGCCCCAGCATTTT
TRBV6-5	-	TRBJ1-5	few	CANFPRQGNQPQHF	TGTGCCAACTTTCCTAGACAGGGCAATCAGCCCCAGCATTTT
TRBV5-1	-	TRBJ2-5	few	CASSFGTSGETQYF	TGCGCCAGCAGCTTTGGGACTTCAGGAGAGACCCAGTACTTC
TRBV5-6	-	TRBJ2-1	once	CASSLVGGSYNEQFF	TGTGCCAGCAGCTTGGTGGGGGGCTCCTACAATGAGCAGTTCTTC
TRBV5-1	TRBD2	TRBJ2-3	-	CASSFSGGSTDTQYF	TGCGCCAGCAGCTTTAGCGGGGGCTCCACAGATACGCAGTATTTT
TRBV14	-	TRBJ1-4	-	CASSQVSYSGLSEKLFF	TGTGCCAGCAGCCAAGTCTCTTACTCGGGTTTGAGTGAAAAACTGTTTTTT
TRBV6-6	-	TRBJ2-5	-	CASSYPQSGQYF	TGTGCCAGCAGTTACCCCCAGTCGGGGCAGTACTTC
TRBV27	-	TRBJ1-1	-	CASSLAGPGTEAFF	TGTGCCAGCAGTTTAGCAGGGCCGGGCACTGAAGCTTTCTTT
TRBV6-1	TRBD1	TRBJ1-1	-	CASSFYRGQGAFF	TGTGCCAGCAGTTTCTACAGGGGGCAAGGGGCTTTCTTT
TRBV19	-	TRBJ2-1	-	CASSEQGSYNEQFF	TGTGCCAGTAGTGAACAGGGTTCCTACAATGAGCAGTTCTTC
TRBV10-2	TRBD1	TRBJ1-1	few	CASSPRTGWTEAFF	TGCGCCAGCAGTCCTAGGACAGGGTGGACCGAAGCTTTCTTT
TRBV7-2	-	TRBJ1-1	once	CASSAGQTNTEAFF	TGTGCCAGCAGCGCCGGACAGACGAACACTGAAGCTTTCTTT
TRBV6-5	TRBD2	TRBJ2-1	-	CASTWLAGRNEQFF	TGTGCCAGCACCTGGCTAGCGGGAAGGAATGAGCAGTTCTTC
TRBV5-4	-	TRBJ1-1	-	CASTTLQAVNTEAFF	TGTGCCAGCACCACCCTTCAGGCAGTTAACACTGAAGCTTTCTTT
TRBV6-5	-	TRBJ1-2	-	CASSMGAFGYGYTF	TGTGCCAGCAGTATGGGGGCGTTTGGCTATGGCTACACCTTC
TRBV14	-	TRBJ1-1	-	CASSWEGTEAFF	TGTGCCAGCAGTTGGGAGGGCACTGAAGCTTTCTTT
TRBV7-9	-	TRBJ2-3	-	CASTWAMKADTQYF	TGTGCCAGCACCTGGGCCATGAAGGCAGATACGCAGTATTTT
TRBV4-2	TRBD2	TRBJ2-1	-	CASSQDLAGSSYEQFF	TGTGCCAGCAGCCAAGATCTAGCGGGATCTAGCTATGAGCAGTTCTTC